Detailed here is one T cell receptor beta chain. The CDR3 extends over 14 amino acids. The V gene end was trimmed by 6 bases and the J gene end by 10 bases; junction bases not matched to a gene: 11. Germline values: CDR1 MNHEY, CDR2 SVGAGI. The repertoire was sequenced with immunoSEQ multiplex PCR; TCRdb's copy has only in-frame clones and lacks some. Of 150,000 or so clones in the sample, 75% to 90% were seen once. This entry comes from a study of cytomegalovirus exposure and HLA in healthy donors. This sequence originates from a woman younger than 30 in good health and CMV-seropositive. The chain joins TRBV6-5 to TRBJ2-1; TRBD2 matches at 8 bases. The sequenced material came from PBMCs. The CDR3 is CASRDSGVPGEQFF. Written as DNA, the CDR3 is TGTGCCAGCAGGGATAGCGGGGTACCGGGGGAGCAGTTCTTC.